This T cell receptor beta chain was sequenced for a study of human T cells and chemical hapten exposure. Across the whole study: Alopecia areata, totalis or universalis affected patients who were mostly female.

Using its own MiXCR run on the RACE reads, TCRdb lists one record per CDR3 protein. This table has 80,000 to 100,000 distinct CDR3 sequences, roughly a tenth appearing once. Time point specified: pre-sensitization, week 0. Treatment in this sample: therapeutic diphenylcyclopropenone sensitization with weekly scalp DPC. V lost 5 bases and J lost 7; bases outside the gene matches: 15. The CDR3 contains 16 residues. Per the germline V gene, CDR1 is MNHEY and CDR2 is SMNVEV (reference sequence). The receptor's source is a woman aged 55-69 years with alopecia areata. Some clones in this sample may be carry-over from other donors' samples. The chain uses TRBV27 and TRBJ1-1; 8 positions match TRBD1. The sample in question was whole blood, obtained in connection with sensitization to the hapten diphenylcyclopropenone (DPC). The CDR3 DNA reads TGTGCCAGCAGTCCCCGACAGGGGCCCCCCTTAGTTGAAGCTTTCTTT. It specifies CASSPRQGPPLVEAFF.